Below, 19 T cell receptor beta chains from the same sample are listed, as sequenced in a study of OX40 agonist ivuxolimab in advanced cancers. TCRdb's table, derived via immunoSEQ multiplex PCR, lists solely in-frame clones and lacks some. Of roughly 50,000 clones listed, 80% to 90% are singletons. The starting material was CD4+ or CD8+ T cells sorted from blood, obtained in a trial of the OX40 agonist ivuxolimab. The receptors were gathered from an adult with an advanced solid tumor such as melanoma, head and neck, liver or kidney cancer.

The chain carries TRBV13 and TRBJ2-1; TRBD1 matches 7 bases. Looked up from germline, CDR1 is PRHDT and CDR2 is FYEKMQ (reference sequence). V dropped 5 bases and J dropped 1; count of bases not matched to a gene: 11. There are 17 residues in the CDR3. CDR3 sequence (DNA): TGTGCCAGCAGCCCCTCATCCGGGACAGCTTCCTACAATGAGCAGTTCTTC. The encoded protein is CASSPSSGTASYNEQFF.

CDR3 DNA: TGTGCCAGCAGCTTAACGGCGGGGGCGGGCAATGAGCAGTTCTTC. Protein sequence: CASSLTAGAGNEQFF. This sequence joins TRBV11-3 and TRBJ2-1; D possibly corresponds to TRBD2 (7 bases). With 2 bases removed from V and 6 bases from J, the gap between germline ends came to 14 bases. CDR3 length: 15 amino acids. CDR1 is SGHNT and CDR2 is YENEEA in the germline V gene. The full variable domain, rest sourced from reference TRBV11-3 and TRBJ2-1, is EAGVVQSPRYKIIEKKQPVAFWCNPISGHNTLYWYLQNLGQGPELLIRYENEEAVDDSQLPKDRFSAERLKGVDSTLKIQPAELGDSAVYLCASSLTAGAGNEQFFGPGTRLTVL.

The chain links TRBV11-2 to TRBJ1-6, with no clear D. The V end lost 3 bases, the J end lost 9 bases, and 18 bases lay between the germline ends. Germline CDR1 reads SGHAT; CDR2 reads FQNNGV. This CDR3 has 16 amino acids. CDR3 protein: CASSFGLSWWLSPLHF. The CDR3 DNA is TGTGCCAGCAGCTTTGGACTCTCGTGGTGGCTTTCACCCCTCCACTTT.

This clone was seen a single time. The rearrangement joins TRBV2 to TRBJ2-5, with a possible D match to TRBD2 (5 bases). Germline lookup yields CDR1 SNHLY and CDR2 FYNNEI. The CDR3 extends over 16 amino acids. V shed 6 bases and J shed 5 bases, with 22 bases lying between them. CDR3 coding DNA: TGTGCCAGCAGAGGTCTAGCCCGGGTGATGGGGGAGACCCAGTACTTC. Translation gives CASRGLARVMGETQYF.

The chain employs TRBV11-2 and TRBJ2-7; unclear D gene. CDR3 length equals 13 residues. Trimming took off 1 base at V and 3 bases at J, with 7 bases between the two ends. Germline CDR1 reads SGHAT; CDR2 reads FQNNGV. Here the CDR3 DNA reads TGTGCCAGCAGCTTAGTGAGAGGCTACGAGCAGTACTTC. It is translated as CASSLVRGYEQYF.

This CDR3 reads CASSVWRGNTGELFF. In DNA, the CDR3 is TGTGCCAGCAGTGTGTGGCGGGGGAACACCGGGGAGCTGTTTTTT. This rearrangement joins TRBV6-1 to TRBJ2-2; D is perhaps TRBD2 (6 bases). The CDR3 contains 15 residues. CDR1 and CDR2 from the germline V gene are MNHNS and SASEGT. Trimming pared 4 bases from V and 1 base from J, leaving 10 bases between.

This chain connects TRBV19 to TRBJ1-1; no clear D. Trimming left V 7 bases short and J 3 bases short, with 9 bases between. The CDR3 has 12 amino acids. Germline-derived CDR1 and CDR2 are LNHDA and SQIVND (reference sequence). For the CDR3, the DNA is TGTGCCAGTACGCCTGGGTACACTGAAGCTTTCTTT. This encodes CASTPGYTEAFF.

CDR3 bases: TGCGCCAGCAGCTCTAGCGGGAGTTATACAGATACGCAGTATTTT. Protein product: CASSSSGSYTDTQYF. V gene TRBV5-1 combines with J gene TRBJ2-3, with 10 bases aligning to TRBD2. With 3 bases clipped from V and 3 bases from J, the junction kept 4 bases outside the gene matches. The germline gives CDR1 SGHRS, CDR2 YFSETQ. The CDR3 length is 15 residues.

The chain is built from TRBV7-9 and TRBJ1-5, with unresolved D. The V end lost 0 bases, the J end lost 3 bases, and 3 bases lay between the germline ends. The germline gives CDR1 SEHNR, CDR2 FQNEAQ (reference sequence). The CDR3 extends over 13 amino acids. Here the CDR3 DNA reads TGTGCCAGCAGCTTAGCGGACAATCAGCCCCAGCATTTT. Amino acid sequence: CASSLADNQPQHF.

The rearrangement links TRBV6-5 to TRBJ1-3; possibly TRBD1 for D (6 bases). V lost 7 bases, J lost 3 bases, and 13 bases lay in between. Germline CDR1 MNHEY, CDR2 SVGAGI. The length of the CDR3 is 14 residues. CDR3 loop: CASTRTVDGNTIYF. CDR3 in DNA: TGTGCCAGCACCCGGACAGTCGATGGAAACACCATATATTTT.

This chain uses TRBV20-1 with TRBJ2-7, with D tentatively TRBD2 (5 bases). In germline, CDR1 is DFQATT, CDR2 SNEGSKA (reference sequence). This CDR3 is 11 amino acids long. This chain's CDR3 is CRILRGGEQYF. CDR3 coding DNA: TGCAGAATCCTTCGCGGAGGCGAGCAGTACTTC.

The chain employs TRBV20-1 and TRBJ2-7, with no clear D. The CDR3 contains 11 residues. V lost 3 bases to trimming and J lost 7 bases, with 10 bases between them. CDR1 is DFQATT and CDR2 is SNEGSKA in the germline V gene (reference sequence). CDR3 residues: CSARDLVEQYF. For the CDR3, the DNA is TGCAGTGCTAGGGACCTCGTGGAGCAGTACTTC.

The chain uses TRBV18 and TRBJ2-7; TRBD2 agrees at 7 bases. The CDR3 extends over 13 amino acids. J gave up 4 bases and V 8 bases, and 8 bases lay outside the gene matches. CDR1 is KGHSH, CDR2 LQKENI, per germline. CDR3 amino acids: CASRREGRYEQYF. The DNA of the CDR3 is TGTGCCAGCCGCAGGGAGGGACGGTACGAGCAGTACTTC.

The rearrangement uses TRBV7-3 and TRBJ2-3; 9 bases fit TRBD2. This CDR3 region has 14 residues. The V segment lost 4 bases and the J segment 4 bases; nucleotides outside the gene matches: 3. Germline V gene data show CDR1 as SGHTA and CDR2 as FQGTGA. CDR3 protein: CASSSAGGPDTQYF. As DNA, the CDR3 is TGTGCCAGCAGCTCAGCGGGAGGACCAGATACGCAGTATTTT. Based on the CDR3 plus reference TRBV7-3 and TRBJ2-3, the full variable domain is GAGVSQTPSNKVTEKGKYVELRCDPISGHTALYWYRQSLGQGPEFLIYFQGTGAADDSGLPNDRFFAVRPEGSVSTLKIQRTERGDSAVYLCASSSAGGPDTQYFGPGTRLTVL.

The J gene is TRBJ2-3, the V gene TRBV15; weak D call: TRBD1 (5 bases). CDR3 length: 16 residues. Trimming pared 1 base from V and 6 bases from J, leaving 17 bases between. CDR1 and CDR2 from the germline V gene are LNHNV and YYDKDF (reference sequence). CDR3 protein: CATSRARGRALDTQYF. CDR3 sequence (DNA): TGTGCCACCAGCAGAGCACGAGGCAGGGCTCTGGATACGCAGTATTTT. The variable domain in full, completed from reference TRBV15 and TRBJ2-3, reads DAMVIQNPRYQVTQFGKPVTLSCSQTLNHNVMYWYQQKSSQAPKLLFHYYDKDFNNEADTPDNFQSRRPNTSFCFLDIRSPGLGDTAMYLCATSRARGRALDTQYFGPGTRLTVL.

This chain connects TRBV5-1 to TRBJ2-2, with a possible D match to TRBD2 (5 bases). V lost 4 bases, J lost 3 bases, and 13 bases lay in between. The germline V gene encodes CDR1 SGHRS and CDR2 YFSETQ. The CDR3 consists of 15 residues. The CDR3: CASSDWGEDTGELFF. CDR3 nucleotide sequence: TGCGCCAGCAGCGACTGGGGAGAGGACACCGGGGAGCTGTTTTTT.

The chain joins TRBV28 to TRBJ1-2; D call uncertain. CDR3 length: 15 amino acids. Germline V gene data show CDR1 as MDHEN and CDR2 as SYDVKM. Trimming shortened V by 6 bases and J by 0 bases, and 14 bases separated the two germline ends. CDR3 sequence: CASSDPGSPNYGYTF. The CDR3, as DNA: TGTGCCAGCAGCGACCCGGGATCCCCTAACTATGGCTACACCTTC.

This chain uses TRBV6-6 with TRBJ2-3; D not resolved. The germline V and J ends were trimmed by 5 bases and 2 bases, with 11 bases remaining between them. Germline CDR1 MNHNY, CDR2 SVGAGI (reference sequence). The CDR3 contains 14 residues. The CDR3 is CASSDNSPTDTQYF. In nucleotides, the CDR3 is TGTGCCAGCAGTGACAACAGCCCCACAGATACGCAGTATTTT.

This clone came up once. The chain employs TRBV19 and TRBJ2-1; D is uncertain. The CDR3 loop spans 13 amino acids. Germline values: CDR1 LNHDA, CDR2 SQIVND (reference sequence). V was pared by 1 base and J by 9 bases, with 10 bases between. The CDR3 DNA follows: TGTGCCAGTAGTATAGTATCCACCAGTGAGCAGTTCTTC. Translation: CASSIVSTSEQFF.